This TCR beta chain is drawn from a study of T cells in Graves' hyperthyroidism and ophthalmopathy. TCR beta CDR3 regions were amplified from RNA. TCR CDR3 regions were first amplified by RT-PCR with HTBI primers. TCRdb independently ran MiXCR on the multiplex PCR reads; one entry per CDR3 protein. The sample holds approximately 640,000 distinct CDR3 sequences; 15% to 20% are singletons and the top ten take approximately 3.9%. A lack of ophthalmopathy progression within 18 months defined stable Graves' hyperthyroidism. It was less than 13 ml of fresh peripheral blood that supplied the PBMCs. V lost 5 bases, J lost 1 base, and 9 bases lay in between. This CDR3 is built from 13 residues. This clonotype was observed a few times.

The source material was blood. V usage is TRBV12-3 or TRBV12-4 and J usage is TRBJ2-7; D is uncertain. This receptor was identified in a woman under 40 with Graves' hyperthyroidism. The CDR3 is CASSIARSYEQYF. The CDR3 bases are TGTGCCAGCAGTATTGCGAGGTCCTACGAGCAGTACTTC.